These 15 T cell receptor beta chains originate from one sample sequenced in a study of T cell responses to AZD1222 COVID-19 vaccine. The method was immunoSEQ multiplex PCR; TCRdb's version includes in-frame clones alone and lacks a portion of them. The repertoire includes more than 70,000 clones, about 87% of them detected once, and roughly 15% sits in the top ten. The sequenced sample was peripheral blood, obtained on day 0 of AZD1222 vaccination. The receptors derive from an adult in good health.

The chain uses TRBV9 and TRBJ1-1, with D perhaps TRBD1 (5 bases). With 0 bases removed from V and 2 bases from J, the gap between germline ends came to 8 bases. Germline-derived CDR1 and CDR2 are SGDLS and YYNGEE. This CDR3 has 14 amino acids. The CDR3 loop reads CASSVGGENTEAFF. The CDR3 DNA sequence: TGTGCCAGCAGCGTAGGGGGGGAAAACACTGAAGCTTTCTTT.

The rearrangement uses TRBV28 and TRBJ2-7, with a weak D call TRBD2 (6 bases). Looked up from germline, CDR1 is MDHEN and CDR2 is SYDVKM. This CDR3 has 15 amino acids. V lost 4 bases and J 1 base, leaving 14 bases between the germline ends. The CDR3 reads CASSSGGVGSYEQYF. The CDR3 DNA follows: TGTGCCAGCAGTTCAGGAGGGGTTGGGTCCTACGAGCAGTACTTC.

V and J are TRBV7-9 and TRBJ2-3; D ambiguous. Per germline, CDR1 SEHNR and CDR2 FQNEAQ (reference sequence). V gave up 3 bases and J gave up 4 bases, with 5 bases separating them. This CDR3 comprises 12 residues. The CDR3 DNA follows: TGTGCCAGCAGCTTCAGTGCAGATACGCAGTATTTT. Protein product: CASSFSADTQYF.

This clone was detected only once. This chain joins TRBV6-5 and TRBJ1-1; D is ambiguous. V lost 7 bases and J lost 1, with 4 bases in between. The germline V gene has CDR1 MNHEY and CDR2 SVGAGI. The length of the CDR3 is 11 residues. As DNA, the CDR3 is TGTGCCAGCACTCCGAACACTGAAGCTTTCTTT. Translated: CASTPNTEAFF.

J is TRBJ1-2 and V is TRBV6-5; tentative D call: TRBD1 (5 bases). Germline V gives CDR1 MNHEY, CDR2 SVGAGI. The CDR3 totals 14 residues. V shed 3 bases and J shed 1 base, with 9 bases lying between them. CDR3 protein: CASSYAGHNYGYTF. Here the CDR3 DNA reads TGTGCCAGCAGTTATGCAGGGCATAACTATGGCTACACCTTC.

This sequence joins TRBV28 and TRBJ2-3; TRBD1 might be the D (5 bases). CDR1 is MDHEN and CDR2 is SYDVKM in the germline V gene. The CDR3 loop spans 14 amino acids. Trimming pared 1 base from V and 6 bases from J, leaving 11 bases between. The CDR3 DNA reads as TGTGCCAGCAGTTTATCAGGCAGGGTGGATACGCAGTATTTT. Translated, it gives CASSLSGRVDTQYF.

The chain links TRBV6-5 to TRBJ1-5, with D possibly matching TRBD1 (6 bases). V was cut by 10 bases and J by 0 bases, with 16 bases left in between. Germline CDR1 is MNHEY and CDR2 is SVGAGI. The CDR3 length is 15 residues. CDR3 coding DNA: TGTGCCACTAAAGGAGGGGGTCTTAGCAATCAGCCCCAGCATTTT. Protein product: CATKGGGLSNQPQHF.

The chain recombines TRBV7-9 with TRBJ1-4; D remains ambiguous. The CDR3 spans 13 residues. The germline gives CDR1 SEHNR, CDR2 FQNEAQ (reference sequence). The V end lost 0 bases, the J end lost 13 bases, and 12 bases lay between the germline ends. Written as DNA, the CDR3 is TGTGCCAGCAGCTTAGCGACGGAGAAGGGACTGTTTTTT. The encoded protein is CASSLATEKGLFF.

The rearrangement uses TRBV6-5 and TRBJ1-2, with 7 positions matching TRBD1. The germline V gene has CDR1 MNHEY and CDR2 SVGAGI. J gave up 4 bases and V 0 bases, and 8 bases lay outside the gene matches. The CDR3 consists of 16 residues. CDR3 in amino acids: CASSYSHRGLPYGYTF. The CDR3 nucleotides read TGTGCCAGCAGTTACTCGCACAGGGGCCTGCCCTATGGCTACACCTTC.

There are a few counts of this clone. CDR3 in amino acids: CASSLSIRLAGVGLPDTQYF. Written as DNA, the CDR3 is TGTGCCAGCAGTTTATCGATTCGGCTAGCGGGAGTAGGTTTGCCAGATACGCAGTATTTT. The V and J genes are TRBV27 and TRBJ2-3, with TRBD2 identical over 10 bases. The CDR3 has 20 amino acids. Germline values: CDR1 MNHEY, CDR2 SMNVEV (reference sequence). Trimming took 0 bases from V and 4 from J; bases not matched to a gene: 16.

This chain joins TRBV5-1 and TRBJ2-3; 7 nucleotides line up with TRBD1. Per the germline V gene, CDR1 is SGHRS and CDR2 is YFSETQ. V lost 3 bases and J lost 2; bases outside the gene matches: 3. This CDR3 spans 14 amino acids. CDR3 amino acids: CASSSDRNTDTQYF. CDR3 sequence (DNA): TGCGCCAGCAGCTCGGACAGGAACACAGATACGCAGTATTTT.

The rearrangement uses TRBV18 and TRBJ2-1; unclear D gene. V lost 3 bases and J lost 4, with 10 bases in between. The CDR3 loop spans 14 amino acids. In germline, CDR1 is KGHSH, CDR2 LQKENI. The CDR3 bases are TGTGCCAGCTCACCGGGTTTAAGTTACAATGAGCAGTTCTTC. Translated, it gives CASSPGLSYNEQFF.

The DNA for the CDR3 is TGCGCCAGCAGCCAACCCTACGGTCGTTACAATGAGCAGTTCTTC. Translated, it gives CASSQPYGRYNEQFF. The chain uses TRBV4-1 and TRBJ2-1, with no clear D. V gave up 2 bases and J gave up 4 bases, with 12 bases separating them. Per the germline V gene, CDR1 is MGHRA and CDR2 is YSYEKL. The CDR3 extends over 15 amino acids.

The chain is built from TRBV9 and TRBJ2-1; 8 bases align to TRBD2. V lost 4 bases and J lost 8; bases outside the gene matches: 8. The CDR3 has 14 residues. Germline V gene sequence: CDR1 SGDLS, CDR2 YYNGEE. CDR3 region: CASSPTGGGDEQFF. CDR3 DNA: TGTGCCAGCAGCCCGACCGGGGGGGGCGATGAGCAGTTCTTC.

This rearrangement joins TRBV19 to TRBJ1-5; 11 nucleotides match TRBD1. J lost 5 bases, V lost 3 bases, and 9 bases had no gene match. This CDR3 has 17 amino acids. Germline-derived CDR1 and CDR2 are LNHDA and SQIVND (reference sequence). Here the CDR3 reads CASSMGPGTGGYQPQHF. CDR3 nucleotide sequence: TGTGCCAGTAGTATGGGACCCGGGACAGGGGGATATCAGCCCCAGCATTTT.